The clone carrying this T cell receptor (beta chain) was picked up many times. The antigen is undetermined. The data were taken from a study of T cells in Graves' hyperthyroidism and ophthalmopathy. Study results and limitations: Most clonotypes that expanded in the thyroid above 0.001 also showed up in blood.

Over 8 ml fresh peripheral blood yielded the PBMCs. Amplification targeted TCR beta CDR3 regions from RNA transcripts. An initial round of RT-PCR targeting the TCR CDR3 relied on the HTBI primer set. MiXCR, run by TCRdb on the multiplex PCR reads, gives a single entry per CDR3 protein. The sample lists some 580,000 distinct CDR3 sequences, approximately 15% occurring once. Sequences were obtained from blood. This sequence was found in a woman aged 40 to 50 with Graves' ophthalmopathy.

The CDR3, as DNA: TGTGCCAGCAGACCTGTGACAGGAGGCAATGAGCAGTTCTTC. The encoded protein is CASRPVTGGNEQFF. The V and J genes are TRBV12-3 or TRBV12-4 and TRBJ2-1; D possibly corresponds to TRBD1 (6 bases). The CDR3 is 14 amino acids. Trimming pared 6 bases from V and 6 bases from J, leaving 15 bases between.